These 23 T cell receptor beta chains originate from one sample sequenced in a study of T cell clones after liver transplantation (dated by TCRdb to the late 2010s). The library was generated by the immunoSEQ multiplex PCR assay. As stored in TCRdb, this immuneACCESS dataset retains in-frame rearrangements with V and J assigned. A fraction of the clones does not appear; measured against another copy, unresolved V genes explain less than half of the discrepancy, and the remainder lacks a known reason. In all, the sample holds about 15,000 clones, and about nine tenths of those were seen once. The ten largest clones represent under 55% of the sample. The label giving this sample's time point can be read as: pre-transplant. This specimen was CD8+ T cells from blood, taken before liver transplant. These TCRs come from a human donor who received a liver transplant.

The chain carries TRBV10-3 and TRBJ2-7; TRBD2 is a possible D gene (6 bases). Germline CDR1 reads ENHRY; CDR2 reads SYGVKD. Trimming pared 7 bases from V and 0 bases from J, leaving 16 bases between. There are 15 residues in the CDR3. CDR3 amino acids: CAIKNPSVSSYEQYF. Written as DNA, the CDR3 is TGTGCCATCAAAAATCCTAGCGTGAGCTCCTACGAGCAGTACTTC.

The J gene is TRBJ2-3, the V gene TRBV30; 7 nucleotides line up with TRBD1. Germline V lookup: CDR1 GTSNPN, CDR2 SVGIG (reference sequence). V was pared by 1 base and J by 4 bases, with 11 bases of the junction left unmatched. This CDR3 is 16 amino acids long. CDR3 protein: CAWSGVTGDSADTQYF. As DNA, the CDR3 is TGTGCCTGGAGTGGAGTCACAGGGGATTCCGCAGATACGCAGTATTTT.

This sequence joins TRBV6-5 and TRBJ2-5; weak D call: TRBD1 (6 bases). Germline loops: CDR1 MNHEY, CDR2 SVGAGI. Trimming pared 5 bases from V and 0 bases from J, leaving 13 bases between. The CDR3 has 15 amino acids. The CDR3 is CASSPQRGYQETQYF. The CDR3 region has the DNA TGTGCCAGCAGTCCCCAAAGGGGGTACCAAGAGACCCAGTACTTC.

The chain is built from TRBV11-3 and TRBJ2-5; weak D call: TRBD1 (6 bases). V shed 5 bases and J shed 2 bases, with 15 bases lying between them. This CDR3 region has 15 residues. The germline V gene encodes CDR1 SGHNT and CDR2 YENEEA. In nucleotides, the CDR3 is TGTGCCAGCAGCCCGTGGACAGCTCCGCAAGAGACCCAGTACTTC. Its translation is CASSPWTAPQETQYF.

The chain is built from TRBV27 and TRBJ2-5; TRBD1 agrees at 7 bases. CDR1 is MNHEY, CDR2 SMNVEV, per germline (reference sequence). CDR3 length: 16 amino acids. Trimming removed 6 bases from V and 9 bases from J; junction bases left unmatched: 19. In DNA form, the CDR3 reads TGTGCCAGCAGACCCAAAAGACAGGGATCCCTGGAGGCCCAGTACTTC. Residues: CASRPKRQGSLEAQYF.

The gene calls are TRBV7-8 and TRBJ2-7; the D is unclear. The CDR3 runs to 14 residues. The germline CDR1 and CDR2 sequences are SGHVS and FQNEAQ. The V end lost 5 bases, the J end lost 2 bases, and 13 bases lay between the germline ends. The CDR3 DNA is TGTGCCAGCAGCCCGCTCCTGGATACCTACGAGCAGTACTTC. As protein: CASSPLLDTYEQYF.

The rearrangement links TRBV20-1 to TRBJ2-1, with D perhaps TRBD1 (5 bases). This CDR3 is built from 11 residues. CDR1 is DFQATT and CDR2 is SNEGSKA in the germline V gene (reference sequence). V dropped 6 bases and J dropped 9 bases, with 12 bases sitting between them. The CDR3 DNA reads TGCAGTGCAGCTCAGGGTACTGAGCAGTTCTTC. Amino acid sequence: CSAAQGTEQFF.

V is TRBV6-6 and J is TRBJ2-1; TRBD2 might be the D (5 bases). Germline V lookup: CDR1 MNHNY, CDR2 SVGAGI (reference sequence). Trimming took 2 bases from V and 7 from J, leaving 12 bases between them. This CDR3 comprises 14 residues. The CDR3 is CASSYSTSGNEQFF. The DNA of the CDR3 is TGTGCCAGCAGTTACAGCACGTCGGGGAATGAGCAGTTCTTC.

The V gene is TRBV5-6, the J gene TRBJ2-2, with a weak D call TRBD1 (6 bases). CDR1 and CDR2 from the germline V gene are SGHDT and YYEEEE. The CDR3 contains 13 residues. Trimming took 2 bases from V and 6 from J, leaving 8 bases between them. CDR3 in DNA: TGTGCCAGCAGCTTCAGGGGAGCCGGGGAGCTGTTTTTT. It specifies CASSFRGAGELFF.

This rearrangement joins TRBV27 to TRBJ1-4; 8 bases fit TRBD1. This CDR3 is built from 15 residues. With V trimmed by 6 bases and J by 4 bases, 7 bases remained unmatched. Germline values: CDR1 MNHEY, CDR2 SMNVEV (reference sequence). The CDR3 here is CASRGLDRVNEKLFF. CDR3 sequence (DNA): TGTGCCAGCAGAGGCCTGGACAGGGTTAATGAAAAACTGTTTTTT.

J is TRBJ1-4 and V is TRBV5-1, with D hard to call. V lost 4 bases and J lost 4, with 14 bases in between. Germline values: CDR1 SGHRS, CDR2 YFSETQ. This CDR3 spans 15 amino acids. CDR3 nucleotide sequence: TGCGCCAGCAGCGCCGAAGGGAGGATTAATGAAAAACTGTTTTTT. Its translation: CASSAEGRINEKLFF.

The chain links TRBV5-1 to TRBJ2-3; 9 bases match TRBD2. CDR1 is SGHRS, CDR2 YFSETQ, per germline. After removal of 3 bases from V and 0 bases from J, the junction contained 2 bases not matched to a gene. The CDR3 length is 15 residues. The CDR3, as DNA: TGCGCCAGCAGCTGGGGACTAGCCAGCACAGATACGCAGTATTTT. As protein: CASSWGLASTDTQYF.

This chain joins TRBV5-1 and TRBJ2-1, with 12 bases that match TRBD2. This CDR3 has 17 amino acids. Germline loops: CDR1 SGHRS, CDR2 YFSETQ. J lost 6 bases, V lost 2 bases, and 9 bases had no gene match. DNA for the CDR3: TGCGCCAGCAGCTTACAATCCGGGACTAGCGGGTTCAATGAGCAGTTCTTC. Encoded protein: CASSLQSGTSGFNEQFF.

This sequence joins TRBV28 and TRBJ2-3; no definite D call. V lost 6 bases and J lost 3, with 10 bases in between. CDR1 and CDR2 (germline): MDHEN, SYDVKM. The CDR3 contains 13 residues. The CDR3 spells CASSSPFTDTQYF. The CDR3 nucleotides read TGTGCCAGCAGCTCTCCCTTTACAGATACGCAGTATTTT.

This chain joins TRBV2 and TRBJ1-6; D unclear. Per the germline V gene, CDR1 is SNHLY and CDR2 is FYNNEI. V was cut by 1 base and J by 0 bases, with 7 bases left in between. The CDR3 length is 16 residues. In nucleotides, the CDR3 is TGTGCCAGCAGTGAAGGTAGCAGCTCCTATAATTCACCCCTCCACTTT. Residues: CASSEGSSSYNSPLHF.

This chain joins TRBV28 and TRBJ2-1; D remains unclear. The germline V gene encodes CDR1 MDHEN and CDR2 SYDVKM. Trimming stripped 2 bases from V and 7 bases from J, with 6 bases between. The CDR3 covers 12 residues. This CDR3 is CASSLEGNEQFF. The CDR3 DNA is TGTGCCAGCAGTTTAGAAGGGAATGAGCAGTTCTTC. Drawing the rest from reference TRBV28 and TRBJ2-1, the complete variable domain is DVKVTQSSRYLVKRTGEKVFLECVQDMDHENMFWYRQDPGLGLRLIYFSYDVKMKEKGDIPEGYSVSREKKERFSLILESASTNQTSMYLCASSLEGNEQFFGPGTRLTVL.

This clone was counted between two and nine times. The chain employs TRBV2 and TRBJ1-5; weak D call: TRBD1 (6 bases). Germline V gene lookup returns CDR1 SNHLY and CDR2 FYNNEI. V was shortened by 3 bases and J by 4 bases, with 13 bases between the two germline ends. This CDR3 region has 15 residues. The CDR3 sequence is CASSERGQLNQPQHF. Here the CDR3 DNA reads TGTGCCAGCAGTGAGCGGGGGCAGCTTAATCAGCCCCAGCATTTT. Full variable domain (remainder filled in from reference TRBV2 and TRBJ1-5): EPEVTQTPSHQVTQMGQEVILRCVPISNHLYFYWYRQILGQKVEFLVSFYNNEISEKSEIFDDQFSVERPDGSNFTLKIRSTKLEDSAMYFCASSERGQLNQPQHFGDGTRLSIL.

V is TRBV13 and J is TRBJ1-2; unclear D gene. The CDR3 is 13 amino acids. Trimming removed 7 bases at V and 0 bases at J, with 9 bases between. Germline lookup yields CDR1 PRHDT and CDR2 FYEKMQ (reference sequence). CDR3 amino acids: CASNRGSNYGYTF. DNA of the CDR3: TGTGCCAGCAACCGAGGTTCTAACTATGGCTACACCTTC.

V usage is TRBV27 and J usage is TRBJ1-5, with D unresolved. V dropped 0 bases and J dropped 2 bases, with 2 bases sitting between them. This CDR3 has 13 residues. CDR1 MNHEY and CDR2 SMNVEV come from the germline V gene (reference sequence). CDR3: CASSLSGNQPQHF. The CDR3 DNA follows: TGTGCCAGCAGTTTATCGGGCAATCAGCCCCAGCATTTT.

V and J are TRBV5-4 and TRBJ2-5, with unresolved D. The CDR3 is 13 amino acids. Trimming pared 4 bases from V and 8 bases from J, leaving 15 bases between. CDR1 is SGHNT and CDR2 is YYREEE in the germline V gene (reference sequence). As DNA, the CDR3 is TGTGCCAGCAGCCCCCTACAGAGCCGAACCCAGTACTTC. Amino acid sequence: CASSPLQSRTQYF.

The rearrangement joins TRBV13 to TRBJ2-1; TRBD2 aligns across 8 bases. Germline lookup yields CDR1 PRHDT and CDR2 FYEKMQ (reference sequence). The CDR3 consists of 16 residues. V dropped 2 bases and J dropped 5; count of bases not matched to a gene: 8. The chain's CDR3 is CASSLSSAGVHNEQFF. CDR3 bases: TGTGCCAGCAGCTTATCCTCAGCGGGAGTCCACAATGAGCAGTTCTTC. Drawing the rest from reference TRBV13 and TRBJ2-1, the complete variable domain is AAGVIQSPRHLIKEKRETATLKCYPIPRHDTVYWYQQGPGQDPQFLISFYEKMQSDKGSIPDRFSAQQFSDYHSELNMSSLELGDSALYFCASSLSSAGVHNEQFFGPGTRLTVL.

The V and J genes are TRBV6-5 and TRBJ2-7; 7 bases match TRBD2. V gave up 1 base and J gave up 6 bases; unmatched junction bases: 3. CDR1 and CDR2 from the germline V gene are MNHEY and SVGAGI. CDR3 length equals 13 residues. The CDR3 bases are TGTGCCAGCAGTTACTGGGCTAGCGGCGAGCAGTACTTC. It yields the protein CASSYWASGEQYF.

This chain links TRBV15 with TRBJ1-1; no clear D. Germline CDR1 reads LNHNV; CDR2 reads YYDKDF (reference sequence). The length of the CDR3 is 13 residues. The ends were cut back, 6 bases at V and 4 bases at J, with 12 bases in the middle. The CDR3 DNA follows: TGTGCCACCAGAGTTATCGACGGCACTGAAGCTTTCTTT. Its protein product is CATRVIDGTEAFF.